A selection of T cell receptor beta chains follows, all from one sample in a study of blood T cell repertoires in COVID-19. Profiled with immunoSEQ multiplex PCR; TCRdb holds only in-frame clones, not every one. The sample yields 300,000 to 450,000 clones, about 85% seen once. The sample comprised peripheral blood. The receptor source for this set is a woman between 18 and 29 years old with acute or convalescent COVID-19. The CDR3 runs from the conserved cysteine through the conserved F or W.

V gene | CDR3 protein
TRBV28 | CASSKETSSQNIQYF
TRBV28 | CASEDRAFGNTIYF
TRBV10-3 | CAISEGQGEGYTF
TRBV3-1/TRBV3-2 | CASSRSLAGGPDTQYF
TRBV10-3 | CAISPGQAVGNTIYF
TRBV2 | CASSGQSRIYGYTF
TRBV24-1 | CATSAGESQPQHF
TRBV13 | CASGRDRGNEQYF
TRBV19 | CASSRQGGDTEAFF
TRBV4-1 | CASSPRGHNNSPLHF
TRBV5-1 | CASSSTGVGDEQYF
TRBV5-1 | CASTLGGADTEAFF
TRBV6-2/TRBV6-3 | CASSHKQGLEAFF
TRBV5-5 | CASSLLGQGNQPQHF
TRBV28 | CASSLNGGSGNTIYF
TRBV3-1/TRBV3-2 | CASSRSAGGETQYF
TRBV25-1 | CASSGTAGNTIYF
TRBV12-3/TRBV12-4 | CASRSAWAGEQFF
TRBV19 | CASSMGTHHSGYTF
TRBV28 | CASSFPGLLSNEQFF
TRBV19 | CASSVQATGVGYEQYF
TRBV9 | CASSVGSGVYGYTF
TRBV27 | CASRALGSGIHEQFF
TRBV6-1 | CASRPQGNGGNTIYF
TRBV29-1 | CSASPTSGRGGTQYF
TRBV5-1 | CASSPGHFNYGYTF
TRBV18 | CASSPLDRADNQPQHF
TRBV19 | CASSMVSGRYNEQFF